This T cell receptor beta chain was sequenced for a study of T cell repertoires in cytomegalovirus infection. At the level of the study: Well-studied HLA-B-restricted epitopes and recently identified HLA-C-restricted epitopes of CMV were both used in the study. Public TCR beta signature analysis indicated the presence of both CMV infection and matching HLA type.

Overall study findings and caveats: In two of eight donors, the top clonotype was HLA-C-restricted CMV-specific.

Details on this clonotype: The antigen is unknown.

TCRdb ran MiXCR on the reads and lists one entry per CDR3 protein. The data contain fewer than 900,000 distinct CDR3 sequences, around 29% of them seen just once; the ten biggest clones take up around 13%. Here the sequenced sample was cultured CD8+ T cells from PBMCs, taken from culture after CMV antigen stimulation. The TCR originated in a human donor in good health (CMV status not recorded). Some clones in this sample may be carry-over from other donors' samples.

The CDR3 region is CASSAGMGGNQPQHF. CDR3 DNA sequence: TGTGCCAGCAGTGCAGGGATGGGTGGCAATCAGCCCCAGCATTTT. The chain employs TRBV27 and TRBJ1-5; a weak D match, TRBD1 (5 bases). Germline loops: CDR1 MNHEY, CDR2 SMNVEV (reference sequence). This CDR3 is 15 amino acids long. Trimming cost V 5 bases and J 2 bases, with 13 bases left between them.